The 10 T cell receptor beta chains reported below all come from one sample, sequenced in a study of T cell changes during pregnancy in multiple sclerosis. Some clones are missing from TCRdb's copy, which holds only in-frame ones; the method was immunoSEQ multiplex PCR. The data show roughly 29,000 clones, more than 85% seen once. Specimen: CD4+ T cells from peripheral blood mononuclear cells, collected after pregnancy. These receptors all come from a female donor with multiple sclerosis, enrolled in a pregnancy study.

The gene calls are TRBV4-3 and TRBJ1-1; tentative D call: TRBD1 (6 bases). V gave up 3 bases and J gave up 1 base, with 15 bases separating them. CDR1 and CDR2 from the germline V gene are LGHNA and YSLEER. The CDR3 has 16 residues. The CDR3 is CASSQGGGRENTEAFF. CDR3 nucleotides: TGCGCCAGCAGCCAGGGGGGGGGCAGGGAGAACACTGAAGCTTTCTTT.

CDR3 sequence (DNA): TGTGCCAGCAGCCTCGAACTAGTGGGGGGCTACGAGCAGTACTTC. Translating it yields CASSLELVGGYEQYF. The chain links TRBV4-2 to TRBJ2-7; a possible D gene is TRBD2 (6 bases). The V and J ends lost 4 bases and 3 bases respectively, with 16 bases between them. Germline-derived CDR1 and CDR2 are LGHNA and YNFKEQ. This CDR3 is built from 15 residues.

This rearrangement joins TRBV30 to TRBJ1-2, with D possibly TRBD1 on 5 matching bases. Trimming stripped 4 bases from V and 4 bases from J, with 7 bases between. Germline V CDR1 and CDR2: GTSNPN, SVGIG (reference sequence). The CDR3 extends over 11 amino acids. CDR3 DNA sequence: TGTGCCTGGACGCAGGGCTATGGCTACACCTTC. Encoded protein: CAWTQGYGYTF.

J is TRBJ1-2 and V is TRBV2, with 7 nucleotides matching TRBD1. Germline CDR1 and CDR2: SNHLY and FYNNEI. V lost 4 bases and J lost 6; bases outside the gene matches: 5. The CDR3 contains 13 residues. In DNA form, the CDR3 reads TGTGCCAGCAGTGTGACAGGGCGGGATGGCTACACCTTC. Amino acids: CASSVTGRDGYTF.

The CDR3 nucleotides read TGTGCCAGCAGTTCAGTACGAGAGACCCAGTACTTC. This encodes CASSSVRETQYF. The rearrangement joins TRBV28 to TRBJ2-5; D gene uncertain. The V end lost 4 bases, the J end lost 4 bases, and 7 bases lay between the germline ends. The length of the CDR3 is 12 residues. The germline gives CDR1 MDHEN, CDR2 SYDVKM.

This clone was observed a handful of times. The CDR3 spells CASSRGGLANNEQFF. The CDR3 DNA is TGTGCCAGCAGCCGGGGGGGACTAGCGAACAATGAGCAGTTCTTC. The chain is built from TRBV7-9 and TRBJ2-1; 10 bases agree with TRBD2. CDR3 length: 15 residues. Trimming cost V 5 bases and J 5 bases; bases outside gene matches: 6. Looked up from germline, CDR1 is SEHNR and CDR2 is FQNEAQ (reference sequence).

In its sample, this clone was seen once. The V and J genes are TRBV5-6 and TRBJ2-3; 7 bases line up with TRBD2. The CDR3 consists of 12 residues. Germline values: CDR1 SGHDT, CDR2 YYEEEE. With 0 bases clipped from V and 8 bases from J, the junction kept 0 bases outside the gene matches. CDR3 nucleotides: TGTGCCAGCAGCTTGGGCGGGGGTACGCAGTATTTT. Translating it yields CASSLGGGTQYF.

The chain links TRBV5-1 to TRBJ2-3; 7 bases are a match to TRBD1. This CDR3 is 12 amino acids long. CDR1 and CDR2 (germline): SGHRS, YFSETQ. J gave up 6 bases and V 3 bases, and 1 base lay outside the gene matches. CDR3 protein: CASSSDRDTQYF. The DNA of the CDR3 is TGCGCCAGCAGCTCGGACAGGGATACGCAGTATTTT.

The chain carries TRBV10-3 and TRBJ2-2, with 8 bases matching TRBD2. This CDR3 has 15 residues. Germline loops: CDR1 ENHRY, CDR2 SYGVKD. The V gene end was trimmed by 5 bases and the J gene end by 5 bases; junction bases not matched to a gene: 7. This CDR3 reads CAISQSGGLTGELFF. In nucleotides, the CDR3 is TGTGCCATCAGTCAGAGCGGGGGCCTTACCGGGGAGCTGTTTTTT.

V usage is TRBV19 and J usage is TRBJ2-1, with D uncertain. CDR1 is LNHDA and CDR2 is SQIVND in the germline V gene (reference sequence). Trimming stripped 4 bases from V and 6 bases from J, with 4 bases between. The CDR3 runs to 11 residues. The CDR3 protein is CASSTSNEQFF. CDR3 in DNA: TGTGCCAGTAGTACGAGCAATGAGCAGTTCTTC.